This record looks at one T cell receptor beta chain sequence and its context. Authors of the study amplified TCR beta CDR3 regions from RNA transcripts. A set of HTBI primers served as the primers for a first-round RT-PCR of the TCR CDR3. MiXCR was run by TCRdb on the multiplex PCR reads, yielding one entry per CDR3 protein. This repertoire shows about 840,000 distinct CDR3 sequences, about two fifths found once; its top ten account for more than 7%. Not enrolled were patients with uncontrolled infection, other autoimmune disease, pregnancy or lactation. This entry belongs to a study of T cells in Graves' hyperthyroidism and ophthalmopathy. At the level of the study: Prior to any treatment, at the point of initial diagnosis, peripheral blood was collected.

The V gene end was trimmed by 6 bases and the J gene end by 0 bases; junction bases not matched to a gene: 6. The CDR3 spans 14 residues. The germline CDR1 and CDR2 sequences are SQVTM and ANQGSEA. Material: blood. The source of this sequence is a man aged 18 to 30 with Graves' hyperthyroidism. The rearrangement joins TRBV29-1 to TRBJ2-7; 9 bases line up with TRBD1. The CDR3: CSVVGQGSSYEQYF. In nucleotides, the CDR3 is TGCAGCGTCGTCGGACAGGGGAGCTCCTACGAGCAGTACTTC.